This T cell receptor beta chain is from a study of blood T cell repertoires in COVID-19. V was trimmed by 3 bases and J by 0 bases, leaving 10 bases between them. The CDR3 sequence is 16 residues long. Germline V lookup: CDR1 SGHNT, CDR2 YYREEE (reference sequence). Measured with immunoSEQ multiplex PCR; TCRdb has only the in-frame clones, and not every one. The sample carries 100,000 to 150,000 clones, 65% to 85% recorded once. Sample: peripheral blood. V usage is TRBV5-4 and J usage is TRBJ1-6; weak D call: TRBD1 (5 bases). This TCR derives from a man older than 75 with active or convalescent COVID-19. This CDR3 reads CASSSGSSSYNSPLHF. For the CDR3, the DNA is TGTGCCAGCAGCTCAGGGTCCAGCTCCTATAATTCACCCCTCCACTTT.